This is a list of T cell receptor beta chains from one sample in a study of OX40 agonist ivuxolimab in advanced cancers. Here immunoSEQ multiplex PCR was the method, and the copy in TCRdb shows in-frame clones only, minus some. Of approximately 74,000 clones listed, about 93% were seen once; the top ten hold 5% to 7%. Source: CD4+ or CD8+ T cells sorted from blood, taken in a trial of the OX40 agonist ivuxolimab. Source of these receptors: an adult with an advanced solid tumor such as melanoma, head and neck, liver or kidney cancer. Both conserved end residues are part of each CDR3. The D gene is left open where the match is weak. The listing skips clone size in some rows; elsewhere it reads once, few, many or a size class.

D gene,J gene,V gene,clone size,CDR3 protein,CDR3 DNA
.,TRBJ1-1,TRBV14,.,CASSQGQNTEAFF,TGTGCCAGCAGCCAAGGGCAGAACACTGAAGCTTTCTTT
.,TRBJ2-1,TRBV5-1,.,CASSPESDNEQFF,TGCGCCAGCAGCCCTGAGAGCGACAATGAGCAGTTCTTC
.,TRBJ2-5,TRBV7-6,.,CASSSTPTTGETQYF,TGTGCCAGCAGCTCGACCCCGACAACAGGGGAGACCCAGTACTTC
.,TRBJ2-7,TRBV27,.,CASSNARLDEQYF,TGTGCCAGCAGCAACGCAAGACTAGACGAGCAGTACTTC
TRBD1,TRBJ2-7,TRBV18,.,CASSLLQGQGLYEQYF,TGTGCCAGCTCACTATTGCAGGGACAGGGTCTCTACGAGCAGTACTTC
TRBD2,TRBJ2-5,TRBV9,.,CASTRGGLAGGQETQYF,TGTGCCAGCACTCGCGGGGGACTAGCGGGAGGGCAAGAGACCCAGTACTTC
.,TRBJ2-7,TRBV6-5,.,CASGAGYSYEQYF,TGTGCCAGCGGGGCAGGCTACTCCTACGAGCAGTACTTC
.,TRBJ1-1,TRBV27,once,CASSISVRTEAFF,TGTGCCAGCAGTATCAGCGTTCGGACTGAAGCTTTCTTT
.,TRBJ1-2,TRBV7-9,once,CATLPLQGLVYGYTF,TGTGCCACCCTACCCTTACAGGGCCTGGTCTATGGCTACACCTTC
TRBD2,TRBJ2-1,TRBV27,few,CASSFSASGSGYNEQFF,TGTGCCAGCAGTTTTTCGGCTAGCGGGAGCGGGTACAATGAGCAGTTCTTC
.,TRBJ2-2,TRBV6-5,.,CASSYGFDTGELFF,TGTGCCAGCAGTTACGGATTTGACACCGGGGAGCTGTTTTTT